These T cell receptor beta chains were read from a single sample in a study of lymphopenia after photon versus proton radiotherapy. Sequenced by immunoSEQ multiplex PCR; TCRdb stores in-frame clones only, minus some. The data show about 83,000 clones, more than 70% seen once. This specimen consisted of peripheral blood, obtained from a patient treated with proton-based radiotherapy. Receptor source: a man in his sixties with pancreatic cancer. The conserved cysteine and the conserved F or W are not part of the CDR3 here. A D gene is named only where the DNA matches it firmly.

V gene	D gene	CDR3 protein
TRBV15	.	ATSRDSGRQETQY
TRBV5-4	TRBD2	ASSQGLAEIEF
TRBV5-4	.	ASSLVVGPLSYEQY
TRBV15	.	ATSRAGGGINEQF
TRBV19	TRBD1	ASSPGDRGREKLF
TRBV18	TRBD2	ASSPLAGGPTDTQY
TRBV4-1	.	ASSLSYPGAQPQH
TRBV7-6	TRBD2	ASRESGTRGADEQF
TRBV18	.	ASSPQQGPSTDTQY
TRBV5-1	.	ASSLGSTNEKLF
TRBV11-2	.	ASSPRGAYEQY
TRBV7-9	TRBD1	ASEKGARDGGELF
TRBV4-1	TRBD1	ASSQTPQGATQY
TRBV5-1	.	ASSLKAQETQY
TRBV6-6	.	ASSGRWREQF
TRBV19	.	ASSWGPVNQPQH
TRBV7-3	.	ASSSTGAGTYNEQF
TRBV14	.	ASSSWGGTSTDTQY
TRBV10-3	TRBD1	AISEASGGGNQPQH
TRBV7-2	TRBD2	ASSLLAGQETQY
TRBV27	.	ASSLGVGGAYGYT
TRBV25-1	.	ASSITGHEQY
TRBV6-1	TRBD2	ASGLASGANVLT
TRBV5-8	.	ASSLVNSNQPQH
TRBV7-2	.	ASSLSGRSTDTQY
TRBV2	.	ASNLKGGREQF
TRBV15	.	ATSNSRSVEKLF
TRBV9	TRBD1	ASSVVAEQGNGYT
TRBV13	TRBD1	ASSSEGARNEQY
TRBV9	TRBD1	ASSPTGSGGYT
TRBV15	.	ATSREARGNYGYT
TRBV11-2	.	ATSIKAANTEAF
TRBV28	.	ASSFLGGDQQGGDNYGYT
TRBV27	.	ASSFNWNSYEQY
TRBV21-1	.	ASSNAPVGAGAYEQY
TRBV7-8	TRBD1	ASSSHRGLQTEAF
TRBV4-3	TRBD2	ASSHSSGRYEQY
TRBV5-1	.	ASSSAGTSAREQF
TRBV19	TRBD1	ASRMRQGGQPQH
TRBV9	TRBD2	ASSPGLAGGEQETQY
TRBV29-1	.	SVEDREGYGYT
TRBV19	TRBD1	ASRRSGQVNEKLF
TRBV5-1	.	ASSSPGTGANVLT
TRBV7-6	.	ASSPISRLSSNEQF
TRBV7-2	.	AIRRGALSNTEAF
TRBV7-2	.	ASSLGPRTYNEQF
TRBV18	.	ASSPDGSSYNEQF
TRBV29-1	TRBD1	SVEQGAPGELF
TRBV28	.	ASRTYNEQF
TRBV4-3	.	ASSQDTEAYEQY